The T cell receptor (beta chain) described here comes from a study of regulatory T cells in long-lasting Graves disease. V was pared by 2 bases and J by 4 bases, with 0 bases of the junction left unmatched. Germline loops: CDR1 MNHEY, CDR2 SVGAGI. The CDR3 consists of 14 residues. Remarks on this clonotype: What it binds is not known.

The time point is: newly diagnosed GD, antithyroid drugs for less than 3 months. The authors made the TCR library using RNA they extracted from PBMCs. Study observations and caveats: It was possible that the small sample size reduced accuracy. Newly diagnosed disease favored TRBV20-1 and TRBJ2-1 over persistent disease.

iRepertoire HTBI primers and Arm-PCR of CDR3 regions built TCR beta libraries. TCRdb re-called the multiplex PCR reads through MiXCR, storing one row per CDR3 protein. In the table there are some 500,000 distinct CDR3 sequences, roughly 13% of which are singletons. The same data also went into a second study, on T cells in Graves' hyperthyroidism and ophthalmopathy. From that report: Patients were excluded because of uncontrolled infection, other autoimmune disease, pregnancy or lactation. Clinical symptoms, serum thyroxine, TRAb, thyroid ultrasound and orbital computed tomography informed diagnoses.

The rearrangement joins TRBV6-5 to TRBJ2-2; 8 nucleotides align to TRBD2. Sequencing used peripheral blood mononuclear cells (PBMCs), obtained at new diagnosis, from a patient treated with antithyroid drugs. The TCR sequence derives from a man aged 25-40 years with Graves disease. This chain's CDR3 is CASSYGTSTGELFF. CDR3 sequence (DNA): TGTGCCAGCAGTTACGGGACTAGCACCGGGGAGCTGTTTTTT.